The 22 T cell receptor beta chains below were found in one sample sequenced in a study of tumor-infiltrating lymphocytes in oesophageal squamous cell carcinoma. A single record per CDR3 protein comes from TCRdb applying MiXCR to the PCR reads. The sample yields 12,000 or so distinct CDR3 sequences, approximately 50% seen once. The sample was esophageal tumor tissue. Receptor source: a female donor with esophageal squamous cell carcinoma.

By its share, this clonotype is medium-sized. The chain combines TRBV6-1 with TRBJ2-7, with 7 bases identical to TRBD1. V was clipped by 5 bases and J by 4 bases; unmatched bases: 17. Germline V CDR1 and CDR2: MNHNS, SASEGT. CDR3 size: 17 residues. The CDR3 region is CASSLDLMDRSSYEQYF. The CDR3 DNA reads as TGTGCCAGCAGTCTGGACTTAATGGACAGGTCTTCTTACGAGCAGTACTTC.

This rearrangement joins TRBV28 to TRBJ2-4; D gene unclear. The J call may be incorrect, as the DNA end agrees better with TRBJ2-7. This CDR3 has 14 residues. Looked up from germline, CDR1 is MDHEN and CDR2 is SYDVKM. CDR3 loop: CASSLSGRISEQYF. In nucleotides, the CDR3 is TGTGCCAGCAGTTTATCTGGACGGATTAGCGAGCAGTACTTC.

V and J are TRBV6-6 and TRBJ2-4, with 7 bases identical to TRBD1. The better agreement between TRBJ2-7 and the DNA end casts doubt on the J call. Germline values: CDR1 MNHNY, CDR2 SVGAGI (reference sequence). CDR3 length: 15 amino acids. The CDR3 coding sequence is TGTGCCAGCAGTTACTCGGACAGGAGAGGGGACGAGCAGTACTTC. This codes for CASSYSDRRGDEQYF.

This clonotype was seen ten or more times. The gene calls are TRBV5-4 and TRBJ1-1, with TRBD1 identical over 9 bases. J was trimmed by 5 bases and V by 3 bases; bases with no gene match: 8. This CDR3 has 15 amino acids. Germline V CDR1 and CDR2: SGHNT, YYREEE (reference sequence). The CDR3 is CASSSQGAGETEAFF. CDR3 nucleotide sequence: TGTGCCAGCAGCTCACAGGGGGCGGGAGAGACTGAAGCTTTCTTT.

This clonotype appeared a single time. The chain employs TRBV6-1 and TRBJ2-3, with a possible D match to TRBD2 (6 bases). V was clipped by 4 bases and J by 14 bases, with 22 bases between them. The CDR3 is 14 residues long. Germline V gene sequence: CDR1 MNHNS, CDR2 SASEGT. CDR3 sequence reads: CASSGGLNTGELYF. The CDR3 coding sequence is TGTGCCAGCAGTGGGGGACTCAACACCGGGGAGCTGTATTTT.

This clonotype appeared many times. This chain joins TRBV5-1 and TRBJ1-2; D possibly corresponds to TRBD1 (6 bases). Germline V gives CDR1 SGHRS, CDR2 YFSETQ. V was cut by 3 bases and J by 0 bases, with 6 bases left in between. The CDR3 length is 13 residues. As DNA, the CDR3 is TGCGCCAGCAGCTGGACAGCTAACTATGGCTACACCTTC. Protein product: CASSWTANYGYTF.

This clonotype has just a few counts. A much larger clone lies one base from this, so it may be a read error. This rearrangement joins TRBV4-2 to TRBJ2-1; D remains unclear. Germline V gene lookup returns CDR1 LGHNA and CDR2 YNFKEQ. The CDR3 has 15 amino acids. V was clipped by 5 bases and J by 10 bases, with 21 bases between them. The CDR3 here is CASSTPGHSVNEQFF. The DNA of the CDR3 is TGTGCCAGCAGCACCCCCGGGCACAGCGTCAACGAGCAGTTCTTC.

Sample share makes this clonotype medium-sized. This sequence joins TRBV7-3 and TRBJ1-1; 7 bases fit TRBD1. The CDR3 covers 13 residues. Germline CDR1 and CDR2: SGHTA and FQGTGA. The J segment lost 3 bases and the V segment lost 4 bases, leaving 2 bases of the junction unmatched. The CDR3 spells CASSWTGDTEAFF. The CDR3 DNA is TGTGCCAGCAGCTGGACAGGCGACACTGAAGCTTTCTTT.

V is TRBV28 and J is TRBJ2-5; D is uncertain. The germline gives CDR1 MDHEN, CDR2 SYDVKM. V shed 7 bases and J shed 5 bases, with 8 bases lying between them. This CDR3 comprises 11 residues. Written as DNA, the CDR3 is TGTGCCAGCACTCAGGAGGAGACCCAGTACTTC. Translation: CASTQEETQYF. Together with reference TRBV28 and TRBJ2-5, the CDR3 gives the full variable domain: DVKVTQSSRYLVKRTGEKVFLECVQDMDHENMFWYRQDPGLGLRLIYFSYDVKMKEKGDIPEGYSVSREKKERFSLILESASTNQTSMYLCASTQEETQYFGPGTRLLVL.

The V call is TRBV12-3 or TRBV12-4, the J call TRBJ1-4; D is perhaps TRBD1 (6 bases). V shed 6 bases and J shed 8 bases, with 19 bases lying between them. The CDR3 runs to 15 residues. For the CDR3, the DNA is TGTGCCAGCAGACCTTCACAGGGTTTGGACGAAAAACTGTTTTTT. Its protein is CASRPSQGLDEKLFF.

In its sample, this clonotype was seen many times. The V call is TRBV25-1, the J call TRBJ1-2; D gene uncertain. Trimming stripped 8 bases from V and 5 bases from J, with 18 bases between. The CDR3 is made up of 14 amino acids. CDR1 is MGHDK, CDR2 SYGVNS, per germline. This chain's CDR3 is CASSPGSRYYGYTF. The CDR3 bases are TGTGCCAGCTCCCCGGGAAGCCGCTATTATGGCTACACCTTC.

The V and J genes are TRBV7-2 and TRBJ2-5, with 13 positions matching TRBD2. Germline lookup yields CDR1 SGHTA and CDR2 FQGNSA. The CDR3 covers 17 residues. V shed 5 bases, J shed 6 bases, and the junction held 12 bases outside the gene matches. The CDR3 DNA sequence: TGTGCCAGCAGCCAGGGACTAGCGGGAACAGTCGGGAAGACCCAGTACTTC. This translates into CASSQGLAGTVGKTQYF.

CDR3: CASSDSGEIGELFF. The CDR3 bases are TGTGCCAGCAGTGACTCGGGGGAGATCGGGGAGCTGTTTTTT. V is TRBV6-4 and J is TRBJ1-4; D possibly uses TRBD1 or TRBD2 (5 bases each). The DNA end lines up better with TRBJ2-2; the J call may be wrong. The CDR3 runs 14 residues. The germline V gene encodes CDR1 MRHNA and CDR2 SNTAGT.

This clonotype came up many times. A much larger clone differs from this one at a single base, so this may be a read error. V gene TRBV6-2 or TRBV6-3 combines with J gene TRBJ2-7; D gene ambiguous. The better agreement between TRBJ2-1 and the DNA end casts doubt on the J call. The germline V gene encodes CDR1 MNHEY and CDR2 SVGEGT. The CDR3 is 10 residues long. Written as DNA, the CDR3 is TGTGCCAGCAGTTACCGCGAGCAGTTCTTC. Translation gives CASSYREQFF.

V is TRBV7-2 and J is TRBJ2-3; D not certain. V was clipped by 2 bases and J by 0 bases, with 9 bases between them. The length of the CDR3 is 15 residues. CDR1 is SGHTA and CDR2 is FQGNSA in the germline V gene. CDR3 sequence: CASSLSLMSTDTQYF. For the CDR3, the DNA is TGTGCCAGCAGCTTATCGTTAATGAGCACAGATACGCAGTATTTT.

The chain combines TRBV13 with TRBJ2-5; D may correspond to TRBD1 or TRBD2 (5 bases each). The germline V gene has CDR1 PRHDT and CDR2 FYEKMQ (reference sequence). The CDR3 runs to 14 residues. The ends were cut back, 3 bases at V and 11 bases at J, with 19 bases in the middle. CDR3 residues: CASSFGAPYNEQYF. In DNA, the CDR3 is TGTGCCAGCAGCTTCGGGGCCCCCTACAATGAGCAGTACTTC.

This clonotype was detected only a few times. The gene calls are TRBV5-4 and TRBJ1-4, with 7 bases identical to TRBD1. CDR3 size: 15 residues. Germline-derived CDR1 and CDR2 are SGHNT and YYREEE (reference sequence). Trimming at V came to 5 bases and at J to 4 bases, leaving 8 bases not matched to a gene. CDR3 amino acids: CASSSNRGINEKLFF. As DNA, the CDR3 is TGTGCCAGCAGTTCTAACAGGGGAATTAATGAAAAACTGTTTTTT.

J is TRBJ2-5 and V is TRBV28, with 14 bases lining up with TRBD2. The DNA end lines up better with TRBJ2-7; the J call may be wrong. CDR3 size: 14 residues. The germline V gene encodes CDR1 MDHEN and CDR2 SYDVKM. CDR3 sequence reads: CASLTSGRVGEQYF. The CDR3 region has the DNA TGTGCCAGTTTGACTAGCGGGAGGGTGGGCGAGCAGTACTTC.

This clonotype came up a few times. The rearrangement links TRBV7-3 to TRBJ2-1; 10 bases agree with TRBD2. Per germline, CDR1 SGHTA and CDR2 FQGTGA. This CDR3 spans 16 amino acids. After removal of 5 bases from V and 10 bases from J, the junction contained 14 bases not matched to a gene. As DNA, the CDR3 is TGTGCCAGCAGCCAAGATACCAGCGGGAGGGCCAGGGAGCAGTTCTTC. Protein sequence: CASSQDTSGRAREQFF.

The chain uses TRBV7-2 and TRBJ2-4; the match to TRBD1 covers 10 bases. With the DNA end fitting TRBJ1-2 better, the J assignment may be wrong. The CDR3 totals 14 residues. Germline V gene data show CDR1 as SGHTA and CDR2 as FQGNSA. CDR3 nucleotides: TGTGCCAGCAGCCTGGGACAGGGGTCGGTTGGCTACACCTTC. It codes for CASSLGQGSVGYTF.

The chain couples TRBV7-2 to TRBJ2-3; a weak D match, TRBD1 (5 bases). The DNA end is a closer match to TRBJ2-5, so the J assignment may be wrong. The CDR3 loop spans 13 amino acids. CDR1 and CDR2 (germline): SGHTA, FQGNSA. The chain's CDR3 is CASSSGQIETQYF. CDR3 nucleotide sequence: TGTGCCAGCAGCTCAGGGCAAATAGAGACCCAGTACTTC.

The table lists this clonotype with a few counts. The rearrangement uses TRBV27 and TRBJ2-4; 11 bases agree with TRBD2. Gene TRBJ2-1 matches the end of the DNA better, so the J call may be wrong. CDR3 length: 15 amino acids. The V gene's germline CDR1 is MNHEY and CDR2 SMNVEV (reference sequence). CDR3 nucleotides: TGTGCCAGCAGTTTAACTAGCGGGGGCTACAATGAGCAGTTCTTC. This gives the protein CASSLTSGGYNEQFF.